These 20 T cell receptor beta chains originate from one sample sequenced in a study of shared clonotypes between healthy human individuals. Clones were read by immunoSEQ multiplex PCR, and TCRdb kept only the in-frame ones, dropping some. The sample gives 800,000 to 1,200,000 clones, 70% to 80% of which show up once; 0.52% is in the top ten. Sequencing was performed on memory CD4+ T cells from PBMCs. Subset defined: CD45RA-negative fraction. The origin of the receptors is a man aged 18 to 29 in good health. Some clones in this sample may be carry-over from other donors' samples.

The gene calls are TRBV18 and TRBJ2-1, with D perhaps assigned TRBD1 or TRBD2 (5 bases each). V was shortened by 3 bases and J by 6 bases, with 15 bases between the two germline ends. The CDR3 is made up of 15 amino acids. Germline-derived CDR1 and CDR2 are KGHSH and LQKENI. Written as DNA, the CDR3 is TGTGCCAGCTCACCTACTCCCATTGGGGGCAATGAGCAGTTCTTC. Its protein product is CASSPTPIGGNEQFF.

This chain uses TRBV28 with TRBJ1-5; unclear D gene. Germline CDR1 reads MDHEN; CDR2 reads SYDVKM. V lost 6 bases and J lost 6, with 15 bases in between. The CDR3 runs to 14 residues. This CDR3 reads CASRTRAVPQPQHF. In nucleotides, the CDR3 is TGTGCCAGCAGGACCCGGGCGGTCCCTCAGCCCCAGCATTTT.

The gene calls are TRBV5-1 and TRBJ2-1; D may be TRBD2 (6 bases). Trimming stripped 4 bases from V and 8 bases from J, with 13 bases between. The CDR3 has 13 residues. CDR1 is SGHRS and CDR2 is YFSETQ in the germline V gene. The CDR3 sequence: CASSRRGRDEQFF. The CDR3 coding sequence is TGCGCCAGCAGCCGGAGGGGTCGGGATGAGCAGTTCTTC.

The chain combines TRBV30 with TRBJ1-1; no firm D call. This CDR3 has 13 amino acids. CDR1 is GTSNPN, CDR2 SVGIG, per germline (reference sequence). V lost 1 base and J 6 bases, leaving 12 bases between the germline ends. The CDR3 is CAWSEAGGAEAFF. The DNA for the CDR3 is TGTGCCTGGAGTGAGGCGGGTGGTGCTGAAGCTTTCTTT.

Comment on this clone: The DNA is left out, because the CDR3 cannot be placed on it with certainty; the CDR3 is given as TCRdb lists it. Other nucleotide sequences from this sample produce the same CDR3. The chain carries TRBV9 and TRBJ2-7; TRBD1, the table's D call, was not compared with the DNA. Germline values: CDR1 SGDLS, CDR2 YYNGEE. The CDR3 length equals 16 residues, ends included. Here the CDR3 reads CASSVGQGAISYEQYF.

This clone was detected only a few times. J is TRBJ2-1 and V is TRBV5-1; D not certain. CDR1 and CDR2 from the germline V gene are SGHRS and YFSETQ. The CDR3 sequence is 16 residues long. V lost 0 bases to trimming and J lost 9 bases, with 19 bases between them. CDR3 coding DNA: TGCGCCAGCAGCTTGGAGGCCCATTCGGGCGCCATTGAGCAGTTCTTC. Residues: CASSLEAHSGAIEQFF.

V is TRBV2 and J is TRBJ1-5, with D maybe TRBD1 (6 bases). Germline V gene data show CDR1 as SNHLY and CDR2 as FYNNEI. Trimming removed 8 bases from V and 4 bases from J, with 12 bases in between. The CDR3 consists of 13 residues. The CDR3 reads CASGEQGNQPQHF. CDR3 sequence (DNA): TGTGCCAGCGGCGAGCAGGGGAATCAGCCCCAGCATTTT.

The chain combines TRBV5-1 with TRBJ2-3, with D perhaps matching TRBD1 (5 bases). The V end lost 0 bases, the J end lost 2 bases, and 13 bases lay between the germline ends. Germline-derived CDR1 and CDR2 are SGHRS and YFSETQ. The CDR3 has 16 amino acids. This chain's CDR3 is CASSLAQGSFTDTQYF. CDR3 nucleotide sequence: TGCGCCAGCAGCTTGGCCCAGGGATCTTTCACAGATACGCAGTATTTT.

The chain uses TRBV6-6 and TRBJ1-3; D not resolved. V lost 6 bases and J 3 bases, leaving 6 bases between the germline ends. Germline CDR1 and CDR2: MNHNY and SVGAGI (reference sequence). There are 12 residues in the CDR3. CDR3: CASSDLGNTIYF. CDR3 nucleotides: TGTGCCAGCAGCGATCTTGGAAACACCATATATTTT.

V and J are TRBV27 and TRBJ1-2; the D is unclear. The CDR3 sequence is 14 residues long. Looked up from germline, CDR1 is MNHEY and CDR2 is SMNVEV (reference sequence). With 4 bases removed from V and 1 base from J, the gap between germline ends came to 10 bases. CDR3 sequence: CASSSLRDNYGYTF. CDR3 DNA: TGTGCCAGCAGTTCTCTAAGGGATAACTATGGCTACACCTTC.

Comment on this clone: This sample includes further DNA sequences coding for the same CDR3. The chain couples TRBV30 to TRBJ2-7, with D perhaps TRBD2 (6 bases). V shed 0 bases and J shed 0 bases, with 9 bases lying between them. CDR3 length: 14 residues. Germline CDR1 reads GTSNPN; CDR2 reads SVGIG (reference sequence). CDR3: CAWSVAGSSYEQYF. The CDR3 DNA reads TGTGCCTGGAGTGTAGCCGGGAGCTCCTACGAGCAGTACTTC.

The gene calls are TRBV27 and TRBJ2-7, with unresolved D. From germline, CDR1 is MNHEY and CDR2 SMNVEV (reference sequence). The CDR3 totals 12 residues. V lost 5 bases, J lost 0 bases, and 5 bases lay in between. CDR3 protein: CASSGYSYEQYF. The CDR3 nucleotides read TGTGCCAGCAGTGGATACTCCTACGAGCAGTACTTC.

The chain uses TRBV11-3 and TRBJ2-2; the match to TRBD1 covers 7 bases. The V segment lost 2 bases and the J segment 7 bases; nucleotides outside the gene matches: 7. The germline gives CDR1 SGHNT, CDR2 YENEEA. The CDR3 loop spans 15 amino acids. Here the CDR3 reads CASSLRQGSIGELFF. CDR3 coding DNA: TGTGCCAGCAGCTTAAGACAGGGTAGTATCGGGGAGCTGTTTTTT. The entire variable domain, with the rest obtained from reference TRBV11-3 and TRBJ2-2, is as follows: EAGVVQSPRYKIIEKKQPVAFWCNPISGHNTLYWYLQNLGQGPELLIRYENEEAVDDSQLPKDRFSAERLKGVDSTLKIQPAELGDSAVYLCASSLRQGSIGELFFGEGSRLTVL.

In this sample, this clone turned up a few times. The CDR3 spells CASSPGTSGDTQYF. The CDR3 DNA follows: TGCGCCAGCAGCCCGGGGACTAGCGGGGATACGCAGTATTTT. V usage is TRBV5-1 and J usage is TRBJ2-3; 12 nucleotides agree with TRBD2. The length of the CDR3 is 14 residues. Germline CDR1 is SGHRS and CDR2 is YFSETQ. V shed 4 bases, J shed 6 bases, and the junction held 3 bases outside the gene matches.

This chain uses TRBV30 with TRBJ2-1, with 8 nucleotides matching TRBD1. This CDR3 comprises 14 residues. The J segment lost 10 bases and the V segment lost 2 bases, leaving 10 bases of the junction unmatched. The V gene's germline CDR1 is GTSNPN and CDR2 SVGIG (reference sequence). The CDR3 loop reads CAWSRDRRMGEQFF. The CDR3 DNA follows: TGTGCCTGGAGTCGGGACAGGAGGATGGGCGAGCAGTTCTTC.

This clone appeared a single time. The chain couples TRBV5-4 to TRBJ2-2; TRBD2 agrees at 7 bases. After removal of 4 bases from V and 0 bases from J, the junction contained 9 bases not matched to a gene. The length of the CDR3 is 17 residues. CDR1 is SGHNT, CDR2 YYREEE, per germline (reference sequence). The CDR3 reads CASSPSGAGANTGELFF. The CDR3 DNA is TGTGCCAGCAGCCCCTCGGGCGCGGGGGCGAACACCGGGGAGCTGTTTTTT.

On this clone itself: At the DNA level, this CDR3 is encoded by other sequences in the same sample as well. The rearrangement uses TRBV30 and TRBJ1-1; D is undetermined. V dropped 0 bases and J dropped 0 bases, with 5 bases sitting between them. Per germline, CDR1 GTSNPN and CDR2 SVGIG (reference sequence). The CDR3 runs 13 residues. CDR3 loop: CAWSVALNTEAFF. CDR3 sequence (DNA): TGTGCCTGGAGTGTAGCCCTGAACACTGAAGCTTTCTTT.

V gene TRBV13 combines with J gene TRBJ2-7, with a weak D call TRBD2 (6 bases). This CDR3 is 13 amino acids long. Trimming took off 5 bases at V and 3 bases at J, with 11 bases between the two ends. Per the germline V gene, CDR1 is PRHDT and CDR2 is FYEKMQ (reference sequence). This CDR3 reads CASSIQGGYEQYF. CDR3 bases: TGTGCCAGCAGCATCCAGGGAGGCTACGAGCAGTACTTC.

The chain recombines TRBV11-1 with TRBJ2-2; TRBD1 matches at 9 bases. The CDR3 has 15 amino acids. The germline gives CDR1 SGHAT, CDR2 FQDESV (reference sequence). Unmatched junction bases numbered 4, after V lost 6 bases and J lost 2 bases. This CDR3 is CASRGQGANTGELFF. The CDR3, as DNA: TGTGCCAGCAGGGGACAGGGAGCCAACACCGGGGAGCTGTTTTTT.

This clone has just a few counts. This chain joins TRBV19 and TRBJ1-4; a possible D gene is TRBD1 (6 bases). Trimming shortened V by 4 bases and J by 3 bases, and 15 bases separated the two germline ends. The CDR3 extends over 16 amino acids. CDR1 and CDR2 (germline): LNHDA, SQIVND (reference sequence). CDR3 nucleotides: TGTGCCAGTAGTACGCCCAGGGACATTGCTAATGAAAAACTGTTTTTT. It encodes CASSTPRDIANEKLFF.